The 25 T cell receptor beta chains reported below all come from one sample, sequenced in a study of shared clonotypes between healthy human individuals. Measured with immunoSEQ multiplex PCR; TCRdb has only the in-frame clones, and not every one. The sample contains 740,000 or so clones, around four fifths of which appear only once. Sequenced sample: memory CD4+ T cells sorted from blood. Stated subset: CD45RA-negative fraction. These receptors all come from a woman in her 30s in good health.

This clone was counted a few times. The chain recombines TRBV7-2 with TRBJ1-1; D ambiguous. V was clipped by 6 bases and J by 1 base, with 6 bases between them. Germline V gene data show CDR1 as SGHTA and CDR2 as FQGNSA. The CDR3 has 12 amino acids. As DNA, the CDR3 is TGTGCCAGCAGTCCGACGAACACTGAAGCTTTCTTT. This sequence encodes CASSPTNTEAFF.

V and J are TRBV28 and TRBJ1-2, with 7 bases matching TRBD1. The V segment lost 5 bases and the J segment 5 bases; nucleotides outside the gene matches: 11. Germline-derived CDR1 and CDR2 are MDHEN and SYDVKM. The CDR3 has 15 amino acids. CDR3 protein: CASSPRDRHFYGYTF. For the CDR3, the DNA is TGTGCCAGCAGTCCAAGGGACAGACACTTTTATGGCTACACCTTC.

V gene TRBV28 combines with J gene TRBJ2-7; D is possibly TRBD1 (5 bases). Trimming cost V 3 bases and J 7 bases, with 16 bases left between them. The CDR3 is 14 amino acids. The V gene's germline CDR1 is MDHEN and CDR2 SYDVKM. The CDR3 DNA reads TGTGCCAGCAGTTTGCCTATAGGGGCGGTGGAGCAGTACTTC. Protein sequence: CASSLPIGAVEQYF. The full variable domain, rest sourced from reference TRBV28 and TRBJ2-7, is DVKVTQSSRYLVKRTGEKVFLECVQDMDHENMFWYRQDPGLGLRLIYFSYDVKMKEKGDIPEGYSVSREKKERFSLILESASTNQTSMYLCASSLPIGAVEQYFGPGTRLTVT.

The genes are TRBV19 and TRBJ2-7; maybe TRBD2 (5 bases). Trimming stripped 4 bases from V and 7 bases from J, with 11 bases between. The CDR3 is 12 residues long. CDR1 is LNHDA and CDR2 is SQIVND in the germline V gene (reference sequence). This CDR3 reads CASSRGGHEQYF. Written as DNA, the CDR3 is TGTGCCAGTAGTAGAGGCGGGCATGAGCAGTACTTC.

This clone was detected many times. This chain joins TRBV7-2 and TRBJ1-2; 9 bases agree with TRBD1. The CDR3 is made up of 13 amino acids. Germline V gives CDR1 SGHTA, CDR2 FQGNSA. V shed 4 bases, J shed 7 bases, and the junction held 4 bases outside the gene matches. The CDR3 DNA follows: TGTGCCAGCAGCTCTGGGACAGGGCTTGGCTACACCTTC. Translating gives CASSSGTGLGYTF. The full variable domain, completed using reference TRBV7-2 and TRBJ1-2, is GAGVSQSPSNKVTEKGKDVELRCDPISGHTALYWYRQSLGQGLEFLIYFQGNSAPDKSGLPSDRFSAERTGGSVSTLTIQRTQQEDSAVYLCASSSGTGLGYTFGSGTRLTVV.

V usage is TRBV28 and J usage is TRBJ1-4; TRBD1 agrees at 7 bases. The CDR3 has 16 amino acids. Germline CDR1 reads MDHEN; CDR2 reads SYDVKM. V lost 1 base and J lost 10; bases outside the gene matches: 12. The CDR3 DNA is TGTGCCAGCAGTTTATACTCGGAGGGGGCGTCTGGAAAACTGTTTTTT. Protein sequence: CASSLYSEGASGKLFF.

The chain combines TRBV6-1 with TRBJ1-5, with a possible D match to TRBD1 (5 bases). CDR1 and CDR2 from the germline V gene are MNHNS and SASEGT. V shed 2 bases and J shed 7 bases, with 12 bases lying between them. The CDR3 runs to 14 residues. The CDR3 DNA reads as TGTGCCAGCAGTGAACGAGGCGGGGGGCAGCCCCAGCATTTT. It yields the protein CASSERGGGQPQHF.

The sample holds many counts of this clone. V is TRBV28 and J is TRBJ2-1, with TRBD2 matching 7 bases. The CDR3 is 15 amino acids. In germline, CDR1 is MDHEN, CDR2 SYDVKM. V gave up 5 bases and J gave up 1 base; unmatched junction bases: 5. The CDR3 DNA reads as TGTGCCAGCAGTCCAAGCGGGATATCCTACAATGAGCAGTTCTTC. It yields the protein CASSPSGISYNEQFF.

This sequence joins TRBV6-5 and TRBJ1-2; no definite D call. V was clipped by 2 bases and J by 7 bases, with 11 bases between them. Germline V lookup: CDR1 MNHEY, CDR2 SVGAGI. This CDR3 comprises 13 residues. The CDR3 DNA reads TGTGCCAGCAGTTACGTAGGGTTCGGTGGCTACACCTTC. Protein: CASSYVGFGGYTF.

J is TRBJ2-7 and V is TRBV5-1; 9 bases map to TRBD2. CDR3 length: 15 residues. Germline V lookup: CDR1 SGHRS, CDR2 YFSETQ. V was clipped by 0 bases and J by 4 bases; unmatched bases: 5. DNA for the CDR3: TGCGCCAGCAGCTTGGATCTGCGGGAGGGTTACGAGCAGTACTTC. Its translation: CASSLDLREGYEQYF.

This clone has more than one count but fewer than ten. The chain carries TRBV28 and TRBJ2-4; D tentatively fits TRBD1 or TRBD2 (5 bases each). The CDR3 is made up of 15 amino acids. Germline V gives CDR1 MDHEN, CDR2 SYDVKM. Trimming took off 1 base at V and 7 bases at J, with 14 bases between the two ends. The CDR3 here is CASSLLVGAGNIQYF. DNA of the CDR3: TGTGCCAGCAGTTTATTAGTGGGAGCAGGGAACATTCAGTACTTC.

The table lists this clone with a few counts. This chain uses TRBV7-9 with TRBJ2-7; D is uncertain. CDR1 SEHNR and CDR2 FQNEAQ come from the germline V gene (reference sequence). Trimming took off 1 base at V and 7 bases at J, with 5 bases between the two ends. This CDR3 is built from 11 residues. CDR3 sequence reads: CASSLVGEQYF. DNA of the CDR3: TGTGCCAGCAGCTTAGTTGGGGAGCAGTACTTC.

The chain employs TRBV28 and TRBJ2-3; possible D gene TRBD2, 5 bases. Between the trimmed V and J ends, which lost 3 bases and 0 bases, there was a span of 7 bases. The germline CDR1 and CDR2 sequences are MDHEN and SYDVKM. The CDR3 is made up of 14 amino acids. CDR3 DNA: TGTGCCAGCAGTTTCTGGACTAGCACAGATACGCAGTATTTT. Translation: CASSFWTSTDTQYF.

This rearrangement joins TRBV25-1 to TRBJ2-3, with TRBD1 matching 9 bases. This CDR3 region has 16 residues. The germline V gene encodes CDR1 MGHDK and CDR2 SYGVNS. The V segment lost 4 bases and the J segment 2 bases; nucleotides outside the gene matches: 7. CDR3 residues: CASSGWGQGHTDTQYF. DNA of the CDR3: TGTGCCAGCAGTGGTTGGGGACAGGGCCACACAGATACGCAGTATTTT.

This clone was counted at least ten times. The V call is TRBV18, the J call TRBJ2-1, with D unresolved. V lost 5 bases and J 3 bases, leaving 5 bases between the germline ends. Germline V gene sequence: CDR1 KGHSH, CDR2 LQKENI. CDR3 size: 12 residues. CDR3: CASSTLYNEQFF. Written as DNA, the CDR3 is TGTGCCAGCTCAACGCTCTACAATGAGCAGTTCTTC. The full variable domain, with the rest looked up from reference TRBV18 and TRBJ2-1, is NAGVMQNPRHLVRRRGQEARLRCSPMKGHSHVYWYRQLPEEGLKFMVYLQKENIIDESGMPKERFSAEFPKEGPSILRIQQVVRGDSAAYFCASSTLYNEQFFGPGTRLTVL.

This sequence joins TRBV11-2 and TRBJ2-7, with a weak D call TRBD1 (6 bases). V gave up 0 bases and J gave up 0 bases, with 12 bases separating them. CDR1 and CDR2 (germline): SGHAT, FQNNGV. The CDR3 runs 16 residues. The chain's CDR3 is CASSLDNQGLSYEQYF. CDR3 coding DNA: TGTGCCAGCAGCTTAGATAATCAGGGGCTCTCCTACGAGCAGTACTTC.

This chain connects TRBV28 to TRBJ1-4; 9 positions agree with TRBD1. V lost 7 bases to trimming and J lost 6 bases; unmatched junction nucleotides: 9. Germline V gene sequence: CDR1 MDHEN, CDR2 SYDVKM. The CDR3 is made up of 15 amino acids. The CDR3 region has the DNA TGTGCCAGCATCGCGGCGGGACAGGGATATGAAAAACTGTTTTTT. It is translated as CASIAAGQGYEKLFF. Full variable domain (rest looked up from reference TRBV28 and TRBJ1-4): DVKVTQSSRYLVKRTGEKVFLECVQDMDHENMFWYRQDPGLGLRLIYFSYDVKMKEKGDIPEGYSVSREKKERFSLILESASTNQTSMYLCASIAAGQGYEKLFFGSGTQLSVL.

J is TRBJ2-1 and V is TRBV7-3, with 7 bases aligning to TRBD2. Germline CDR1 is SGHTA and CDR2 is FQGTGA. The CDR3 is 13 amino acids. V lost 1 base and J lost 15; bases outside the gene matches: 9. CDR3 DNA: TGTGCCAGCAGCTTAAATGTTGGCGGGAGCAGGTTCTTC. This encodes CASSLNVGGSRFF.

The chain employs TRBV27 and TRBJ2-7; no clear D gene. Trimming removed 0 bases at V and 0 bases at J, with 12 bases between. CDR3 length equals 16 residues. Per the germline V gene, CDR1 is MNHEY and CDR2 is SMNVEV (reference sequence). The CDR3 loop reads CASSLSSDGFSYEQYF. CDR3 bases: TGTGCCAGCAGTTTATCATCTGACGGCTTCTCCTACGAGCAGTACTTC.

This clone came up a few times. This rearrangement joins TRBV18 to TRBJ2-1; D tentatively reads TRBD1 or TRBD2 (5 bases each). The V gene lost 6 bases and the J gene lost 4 bases, with 13 bases spanning the gap. CDR1 and CDR2 from the germline V gene are KGHSH and LQKENI. This CDR3 contains 14 residues. The DNA of the CDR3 is TGTGCCAGCTCCCTCGGGACCAATTACAATGAGCAGTTCTTC. It yields the protein CASSLGTNYNEQFF.

The chain has TRBV7-9 and TRBJ2-7; D might be TRBD1 (6 bases). This CDR3 spans 18 amino acids. The V and J ends lost 2 bases and 2 bases respectively, with 22 bases between them. Germline values: CDR1 SEHNR, CDR2 FQNEAQ (reference sequence). CDR3 sequence (DNA): TGTGCCAGCAGCTTAAGTACAGGGAAGGCCCCCTCAACCTACGAGCAGTACTTC. Residues: CASSLSTGKAPSTYEQYF.

The sample holds a few counts of this clone. V is TRBV7-6 and J is TRBJ2-2; no definite D call. The ends were cut back, 7 bases at V and 0 bases at J, with 12 bases in the middle. The germline CDR1 and CDR2 sequences are SGHVS and FNYEAQ. This CDR3 spans 15 amino acids. DNA of the CDR3: TGTGCCAGCACCCTCGGACGTTCGAACACCGGGGAGCTGTTTTTT. Residues: CASTLGRSNTGELFF.

The rearrangement joins TRBV6-1 to TRBJ1-2; D ambiguous. The CDR3 has 12 amino acids. V was trimmed by 2 bases and J by 2 bases, leaving 3 bases between them. Germline CDR1 reads MNHNS; CDR2 reads SASEGT. Written as DNA, the CDR3 is TGTGCCAGCAGTGAACAGAACTATGGCTACACCTTC. This gives the protein CASSEQNYGYTF.

This clone has ten or more counts. J is TRBJ1-5 and V is TRBV6-1; a weak D match, TRBD1 (6 bases). CDR3 length equals 13 residues. Trimming pared 8 bases from V and 4 bases from J, leaving 12 bases between. Germline values: CDR1 MNHNS, CDR2 SASEGT. The DNA of the CDR3 is TGTGCCAGCTGGGACAACTGGAATCAGCCCCAGCATTTT. It codes for CASWDNWNQPQHF.

The chain is built from TRBV11-2 and TRBJ2-1; TRBD2 matches 8 bases. The CDR3 totals 15 residues. Per the germline V gene, CDR1 is SGHAT and CDR2 is FQNNGV. V trimming: 5 bases; J trimming: 0 bases; junction bases outside the gene matches: 3. For the CDR3, the DNA is TGTGCCAGCAGCGAGCGGGAGAGCTCCTACAATGAGCAGTTCTTC. As protein: CASSERESSYNEQFF.